This T cell receptor beta chain was captured by sequencing in a study of siplizumab effects on memory and regulatory T cells. Whole-study results and caveats: Alloreactive sequences whose origin lay in unstimulated CD4+ memory cells were significantly reduced by siplizumab. For siplizumab cultures, the suppressive function of their proliferating Tregs was not confirmed. A minor fraction of alloreactive clones, and no more, mapped to unstimulated subsets.

Remarks on this clone: As yet, its antigen is unknown.

Assays were performed on approximately 100,000 TCR templates per sample. TCRdb's table, derived via immunoSEQ multiplex PCR, lists solely in-frame clones and lacks some. The data show tens of thousands of clones, 95% to 97% seen once. This receptor was identified in a human donor in good health. Sequencing was performed on naive CD4+ T cells sorted from blood.

CDR3 region: CASRTLGVVEQYF. CDR3 coding DNA: TGTGCCAGCAGAACCCTAGGGGTCGTCGAGCAGTACTTC. The chain is built from TRBV11-2 and TRBJ2-7; a weak D match, TRBD1 (5 bases). Germline V gives CDR1 SGHAT, CDR2 FQNNGV. Trimming left V 6 bases short and J 6 bases short, with 15 bases between. The CDR3 sequence is 13 residues long.